The 30 T cell receptor beta chains in this list originate from one sample, sequenced in a study of blood T cell repertoires in COVID-19. Assay: immunoSEQ multiplex PCR; the TCRdb copy retains only in-frame clones and omits some. Of approximately 50,000 clones listed, about 86% were seen once; the top ten hold less than 4%. Sample: peripheral blood. The receptors were sampled from a man aged 45-65 years with acute or convalescent COVID-19.

The chain combines TRBV11-2 with TRBJ2-3, with unresolved D. Trimming shortened V by 1 base and J by 3 bases, and 17 bases separated the two germline ends. The CDR3 consists of 17 residues. The germline CDR1 and CDR2 sequences are SGHAT and FQNNGV. The CDR3 region is CASSLGPPLGVTDTQYF. The CDR3 region has the DNA TGTGCCAGCAGCTTAGGGCCCCCACTCGGAGTAACAGATACGCAGTATTTT.

The chain employs TRBV5-4 and TRBJ1-5; TRBD1 aligns across 8 bases. Germline CDR1 SGHNT, CDR2 YYREEE (reference sequence). J lost 1 base, V lost 3 bases, and 6 bases had no gene match. The CDR3 length is 16 residues. The CDR3 reads CASSSRRGLSNQPQHF. CDR3 coding DNA: TGTGCCAGCAGCTCTCGCAGGGGGCTCAGCAATCAGCCCCAGCATTTT. Full variable domain (outside the CDR3, taken from reference TRBV5-4 and TRBJ1-5): ETGVTQSPTHLIKTRGQQVTLRCSSQSGHNTVSWYQQALGQGPQFIFQYYREEENGRGNFPPRFSGLQFPNYSSELNVNALELDDSALYLCASSSRRGLSNQPQHFGDGTRLSIL.

The chain employs TRBV19 and TRBJ1-2; D unclear. The germline gives CDR1 LNHDA, CDR2 SQIVND (reference sequence). This CDR3 contains 13 residues. V dropped 4 bases and J dropped 4 bases, with 10 bases sitting between them. CDR3 loop: CASSNQVSYGYTF. CDR3 bases: TGTGCCAGTAGTAATCAGGTCAGCTATGGCTACACCTTC.

The chain couples TRBV11-1 to TRBJ2-5, with 9 bases aligning to TRBD1. Germline CDR1 SGHAT, CDR2 FQDESV (reference sequence). The CDR3 has 16 amino acids. V shed 4 bases and J 0 bases; nucleotides not matched to a gene: 6. CDR3 sequence reads: CASSSTGGSYQETQYF. The CDR3 DNA reads as TGTGCCAGCAGCTCGACAGGGGGGTCGTACCAAGAGACCCAGTACTTC. Combining the CDR3 with reference TRBV11-1 and TRBJ2-5 gives the whole variable domain EAEVAQSPRYKITEKSQAVAFWCDPISGHATLYWYRQILGQGPELLVQFQDESVVDDSQLPKDRFSAERLKGVDSTLKIQPAELGDSAMYLCASSSTGGSYQETQYFGPGTRLLVL.

V gene TRBV10-3 combines with J gene TRBJ2-1, with D possibly being TRBD2 (6 bases). Trimming stripped 4 bases from V and 3 bases from J, with 10 bases between. CDR3 length equals 14 residues. Germline assignment: CDR1 ENHRY and CDR2 SYGVKD. The CDR3 DNA sequence: TGTGCCATCAGTGTCGGTAGCGGCTACAATGAGCAGTTCTTC. The encoded protein is CAISVGSGYNEQFF.

This sequence joins TRBV11-3 and TRBJ2-3, with 7 bases lining up with TRBD2. With 1 base clipped from V and 1 base from J, the junction kept 2 bases outside the gene matches. The CDR3 has 15 amino acids. Germline CDR1 is SGHNT and CDR2 is YENEEA. CDR3 protein: CASSLGGGGTDTQYF. The DNA for the CDR3 is TGTGCCAGCAGCTTAGGTGGGGGGGGCACAGATACGCAGTATTTT.

The table lists this clone with a count of one. The DNA of the CDR3 is TGTGCCGCTCGGACAGGTTACGCAACTAATGAAAAACTGTTTTTT. As protein: CAARTGYATNEKLFF. The genes are TRBV7-9 and TRBJ1-4, with TRBD1 identical over 7 bases. Per the germline V gene, CDR1 is SEHNR and CDR2 is FQNEAQ (reference sequence). The length of the CDR3 is 15 residues. V lost 11 bases, J lost 0 bases, and 9 bases stayed unmatched.

J is TRBJ1-2 and V is TRBV29-1, with D perhaps matching TRBD1 (5 bases). The CDR3 has 13 amino acids. Looked up from germline, CDR1 is SQVTM and CDR2 is ANQGSEA. Trimming took 7 bases from V and 1 from J, leaving 13 bases between them. This chain's CDR3 is CSAGHTDNYGYTF. The CDR3 DNA sequence: TGCAGCGCCGGACATACGGATAACTATGGCTACACCTTC.

This chain connects TRBV30 to TRBJ2-6; 8 bases line up with TRBD1. The length of the CDR3 is 16 residues. V shed 3 bases and J 0 bases; nucleotides not matched to a gene: 4. Germline CDR1 reads GTSNPN; CDR2 reads SVGIG (reference sequence). The CDR3 here is CAWSVTGGSGANVLTF. The DNA of the CDR3 is TGTGCCTGGAGCGTTACAGGGGGCTCTGGGGCCAACGTCCTGACTTTC.

The chain is built from TRBV25-1 and TRBJ2-3, with TRBD1 matching 10 bases. Unmatched junction bases numbered 3, after V lost 3 bases and J lost 3 bases. Per germline, CDR1 MGHDK and CDR2 SYGVNS. The CDR3 spans 15 residues. The CDR3: CASSDVDRGTDTQYF. The CDR3 DNA follows: TGTGCCAGCAGTGATGTGGACAGGGGGACAGATACGCAGTATTTT.

The V and J genes are TRBV7-9 and TRBJ1-6; D may be TRBD1 (6 bases). This CDR3 has 14 residues. Per germline, CDR1 SEHNR and CDR2 FQNEAQ (reference sequence). The ends were cut back, 3 bases at V and 6 bases at J, with 9 bases in the middle. This CDR3 is CASSFGQRNSPLHF. The CDR3 DNA reads TGTGCCAGCAGCTTTGGACAGCGTAATTCACCCCTCCACTTT.

CDR3 residues: CASSSDFAAGGIYNEQFF. CDR3 sequence (DNA): TGTGCCAGCAGCTCAGACTTTGCTGCGGGAGGTATCTACAATGAGCAGTTCTTC. The V call is TRBV11-3, the J call TRBJ2-1; TRBD2 aligns across 8 bases. The germline V gene has CDR1 SGHNT and CDR2 YENEEA. This CDR3 region has 18 residues. J lost 3 bases, V lost 4 bases, and 14 bases had no gene match.

The V gene is TRBV7-9, the J gene TRBJ2-7, with 12 bases identical to TRBD1. Germline values: CDR1 SEHNR, CDR2 FQNEAQ (reference sequence). After removal of 3 bases from V and 6 bases from J, the junction contained 9 bases not matched to a gene. This CDR3 has 16 amino acids. As DNA, the CDR3 is TGTGCCAGCAGCTTGACCTCGGGACAGGGGGCATTCGAGCAGTACTTC. It specifies CASSLTSGQGAFEQYF.

This chain uses TRBV27 with TRBJ2-6; D might be TRBD2 (6 bases). Germline V gives CDR1 MNHEY, CDR2 SMNVEV (reference sequence). With 2 bases removed from V and 2 bases from J, the gap between germline ends came to 16 bases. The CDR3 has 18 residues. The CDR3 DNA sequence: TGTGCCAGCAGTTTAATCCTCTTCGCGGGGACTGGGGCCAACGTCCTGACTTTC. This codes for CASSLILFAGTGANVLTF.

The V call is TRBV6-5, the J call TRBJ1-2, with TRBD1 matching 7 bases. V dropped 7 bases and J dropped 4; count of bases not matched to a gene: 9. This CDR3 comprises 14 residues. Germline V gives CDR1 MNHEY, CDR2 SVGAGI. The CDR3 nucleotides read TGTGCCAGCACCAATCCGGGACAGCTCTATGGCTACACCTTC. Translation: CASTNPGQLYGYTF.

V and J are TRBV2 and TRBJ1-1; TRBD1 agrees at 10 bases. In germline, CDR1 is SNHLY, CDR2 FYNNEI. The CDR3 contains 13 residues. V shed 7 bases and J 4 bases; nucleotides not matched to a gene: 3. CDR3 sequence (DNA): TGTGCCAGCACTAGGGACAGGGGCACTGAAGCTTTCTTT. As protein: CASTRDRGTEAFF.

The V and J genes are TRBV11-3 and TRBJ2-5; 11 bases fit TRBD2. Losses at the gene ends were 4 bases for V and 5 bases for J; bases not matched to a gene: 3. CDR1 SGHNT and CDR2 YENEEA come from the germline V gene. CDR3 length: 14 residues. In nucleotides, the CDR3 is TGTGCCAGCAGCTCATGGACTAGCGGGGAGACCCAGTACTTC. Amino acid sequence: CASSSWTSGETQYF.

The chain has TRBV7-2 and TRBJ2-7, with TRBD2 matching 10 bases. This CDR3 is built from 14 residues. V shed 5 bases and J 5 bases; nucleotides not matched to a gene: 6. Germline V gene sequence: CDR1 SGHTA, CDR2 FQGNSA. CDR3 coding DNA: TGTGCCAGCAGCCCCGAAAGCGGGAGGGACGAGCAGTACTTC. Protein sequence: CASSPESGRDEQYF.

The CDR3 sequence: CASSTSSGRGNEQFF. Here the CDR3 DNA reads TGTGCCAGCAGCACCTCTAGCGGGAGGGGCAATGAGCAGTTCTTC. The chain combines TRBV11-1 with TRBJ2-1, with 12 nucleotides matching TRBD2. The CDR3 covers 15 residues. In germline, CDR1 is SGHAT, CDR2 FQDESV (reference sequence). V lost 5 bases and J lost 6; bases outside the gene matches: 5.

The J gene is TRBJ2-7, the V gene TRBV23-1, with D perhaps matching TRBD2 (6 bases). TRBV23-1 is given ORF status, its function remaining uncertain. Trimming removed 11 bases from V and 5 bases from J, with 19 bases in between. This CDR3 is 13 amino acids long. The CDR3 reads CAGIGGARHEQYF. The CDR3 coding sequence is TGCGCCGGTATCGGAGGGGCCCGCCACGAGCAGTACTTC.

This clone was recorded only once. This rearrangement joins TRBV3-1 (or the pseudogene TRBV3-2) to TRBJ1-2, with 9 positions matching TRBD1. The V and J ends lost 1 base and 5 bases, in that order; junction bases with no gene match: 5. Germline assignment: CDR1 LGHDT and CDR2 YNNKEL (reference sequence). This CDR3 is built from 15 residues. DNA of the CDR3: TGTGCCAGCAGCCAAGGTGGGACAGGGAGTTATGGCTACACCTTC. It translates to CASSQGGTGSYGYTF.

V and J are TRBV7-3 and TRBJ2-7; D perhaps matches TRBD2 (6 bases). The CDR3 totals 19 residues. The V end was cut by 2 bases, the J end by 4 bases, with 27 bases between. The germline gives CDR1 SGHTA, CDR2 FQGTGA. The CDR3 bases are TGTGCCAGCAGCTTAGGGCCTGGAGGATCAGGGAAGGAGGGATACGAGCAGTACTTC. Translating gives CASSLGPGGSGKEGYEQYF.

This sequence joins TRBV25-1 and TRBJ2-3, with TRBD2 matching 8 bases. The CDR3 runs 15 residues. CDR1 is MGHDK and CDR2 is SYGVNS in the germline V gene. V gave up 2 bases and J gave up 0 bases; unmatched junction bases: 1. The CDR3 loop is CASSETSGSTDTQYF. CDR3 DNA: TGTGCCAGCAGTGAAACTAGCGGTAGCACAGATACGCAGTATTTT.

Comment on this clone: This same CDR3 is encoded by further DNA sequences in the sample. This chain joins TRBV9 and TRBJ1-2; 7 bases agree with TRBD1. Germline CDR1 reads SGDLS; CDR2 reads YYNGEE. The CDR3 consists of 14 residues. Unmatched junction bases numbered 4, after V lost 3 bases and J lost 2 bases. CDR3 nucleotides: TGTGCCAGCAGCGCACGGGACAGAAACTATGGCTACACCTTC. It specifies CASSARDRNYGYTF.

The genes are TRBV4-1 and TRBJ2-5; 9 bases match TRBD1. This CDR3 is 15 amino acids long. J lost 5 bases, V lost 1 base, and 5 bases had no gene match. CDR1 MGHRA and CDR2 YSYEKL come from the germline V gene. CDR3: CASSQVTGGRETQYF. DNA for the CDR3: TGCGCCAGCAGCCAAGTAACAGGGGGCAGGGAGACCCAGTACTTC.

The chain carries TRBV7-2 and TRBJ2-7; a weak D match, TRBD1 (6 bases). Per germline, CDR1 SGHTA and CDR2 FQGNSA. CDR3 length: 14 amino acids. V was clipped by 5 bases and J by 4 bases, with 15 bases between them. CDR3 DNA: TGTGCCAGCAGCAACCGCGTAGGGGGATACGAGCAGTACTTC. Protein sequence: CASSNRVGGYEQYF.

V gene TRBV14 combines with J gene TRBJ1-1; D perhaps matches TRBD1 (6 bases). V was trimmed by 0 bases and J by 1 base, leaving 9 bases between them. The V gene's germline CDR1 is SGHDN and CDR2 FVKESK. This CDR3 has 15 amino acids. CDR3 loop: CASSQDQGRNTEAFF. In nucleotides, the CDR3 is TGTGCCAGCAGCCAAGACCAGGGGAGGAACACTGAAGCTTTCTTT.

This sequence joins TRBV5-4 and TRBJ2-3, with 8 bases identical to TRBD2. Germline V gene lookup returns CDR1 SGHNT and CDR2 YYREEE (reference sequence). This CDR3 is 15 amino acids long. V trimming: 0 bases; J trimming: 6 bases; junction bases outside the gene matches: 6. CDR3 sequence reads: CASSLAGSGIDTQYF. DNA of the CDR3: TGTGCCAGCAGCTTGGCCGGTAGCGGGATCGATACGCAGTATTTT.

In its sample, this clone was seen a few times. This chain joins TRBV12-3 or TRBV12-4 and TRBJ1-5; TRBD1 is a possible D gene (5 bases). Trimming shortened V by 2 bases and J by 11 bases, and 10 bases separated the two germline ends. This CDR3 has 12 amino acids. The CDR3, as DNA: TGTGCCAGCAGTTTAAAAAAACAGGCCCAGCATTTT. This codes for CASSLKKQAQHF.

The chain joins TRBV5-5 to TRBJ2-5; D remains unclear. Trimming removed 3 bases from V and 2 bases from J, with 5 bases in between. The CDR3 length is 12 residues. Germline lookup yields CDR1 SGHKS and CDR2 YYEKEE (reference sequence). CDR3 coding DNA: TGTGCCAGCAGCTCGAGACAAGAGACCCAGTACTTC. It translates to CASSSRQETQYF.